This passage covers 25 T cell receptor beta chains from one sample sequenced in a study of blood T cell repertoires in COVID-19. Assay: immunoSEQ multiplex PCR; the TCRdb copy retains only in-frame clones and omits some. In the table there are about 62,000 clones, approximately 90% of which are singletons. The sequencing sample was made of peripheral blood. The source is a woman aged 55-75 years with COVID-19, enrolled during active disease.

The CDR3 DNA sequence: TGCGCCAGCAGCTTTTTTGACAGGGGGTCCTATAATTCACCCCTCCACTTT. Residues: CASSFFDRGSYNSPLHF. The J gene is TRBJ1-6, the V gene TRBV5-1; TRBD1 agrees at 9 bases. Per the germline V gene, CDR1 is SGHRS and CDR2 is YFSETQ. V lost 2 bases and J lost 1; bases outside the gene matches: 4. This CDR3 is 17 amino acids long.

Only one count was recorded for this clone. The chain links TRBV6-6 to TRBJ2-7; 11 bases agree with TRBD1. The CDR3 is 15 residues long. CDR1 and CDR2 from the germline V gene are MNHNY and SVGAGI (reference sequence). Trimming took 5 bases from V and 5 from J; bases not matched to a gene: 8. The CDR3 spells CASSTRDRGVNEQYF. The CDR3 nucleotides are TGTGCCAGCAGTACCCGGGACAGGGGGGTCAACGAGCAGTACTTC.

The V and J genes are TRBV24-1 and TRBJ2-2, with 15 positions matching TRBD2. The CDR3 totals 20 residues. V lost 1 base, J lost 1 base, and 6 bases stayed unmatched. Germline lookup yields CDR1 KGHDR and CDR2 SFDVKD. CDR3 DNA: TGTGCCACCAGTGATTTACAACCGGGACTAGCGGGAGGGAACACCGGGGAGCTGTTTTTT. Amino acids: CATSDLQPGLAGGNTGELFF.

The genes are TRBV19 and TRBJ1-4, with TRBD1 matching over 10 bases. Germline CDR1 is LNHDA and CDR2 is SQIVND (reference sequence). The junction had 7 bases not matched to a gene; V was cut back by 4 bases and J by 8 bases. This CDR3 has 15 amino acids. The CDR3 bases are TGTGCCAGTAGTACCGGGACAGGGGTTTTGGAAAAACTGTTTTTT. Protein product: CASSTGTGVLEKLFF.

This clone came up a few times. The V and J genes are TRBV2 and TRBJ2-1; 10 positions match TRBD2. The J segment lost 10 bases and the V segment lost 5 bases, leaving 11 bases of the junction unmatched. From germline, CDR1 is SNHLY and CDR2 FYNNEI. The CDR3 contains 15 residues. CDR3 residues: CASSLSSGSRYEQFF. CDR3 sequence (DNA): TGTGCCAGCAGTCTTTCTAGCGGGAGTAGGTACGAGCAGTTCTTC.

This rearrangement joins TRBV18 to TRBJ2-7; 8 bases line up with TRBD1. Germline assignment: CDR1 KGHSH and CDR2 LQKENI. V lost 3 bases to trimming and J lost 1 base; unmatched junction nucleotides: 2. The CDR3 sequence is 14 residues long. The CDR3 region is CASSPGTGSYEQYF. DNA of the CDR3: TGTGCCAGCTCACCCGGGACAGGTTCCTACGAGCAGTACTTC.

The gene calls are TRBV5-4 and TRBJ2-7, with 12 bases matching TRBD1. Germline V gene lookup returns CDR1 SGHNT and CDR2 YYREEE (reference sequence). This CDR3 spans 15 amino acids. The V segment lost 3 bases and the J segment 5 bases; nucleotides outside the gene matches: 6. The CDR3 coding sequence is TGTGCCAGCAGCTCTCCGGGACAGGGGGCCGACGAGCAGTACTTC. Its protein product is CASSSPGQGADEQYF.

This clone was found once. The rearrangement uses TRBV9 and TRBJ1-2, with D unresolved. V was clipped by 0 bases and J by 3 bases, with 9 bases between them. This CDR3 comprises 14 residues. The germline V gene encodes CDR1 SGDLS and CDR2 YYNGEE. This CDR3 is CASSVDPRDYGYTF. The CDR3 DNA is TGTGCCAGCAGCGTAGACCCGCGAGACTATGGCTACACCTTC.

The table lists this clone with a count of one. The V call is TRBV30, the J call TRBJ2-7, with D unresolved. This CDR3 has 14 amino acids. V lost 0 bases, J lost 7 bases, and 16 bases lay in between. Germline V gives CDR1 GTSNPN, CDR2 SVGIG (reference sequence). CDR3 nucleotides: TGTGCCTGGAGTGTATCGGGTATCCTACGGGAGCAGTACTTC. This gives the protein CAWSVSGILREQYF.

CDR3 protein: CASSPGRQGGGTEAFF. The CDR3 DNA sequence: TGTGCCAGCTCCCCAGGGAGACAGGGGGGCGGCACTGAAGCTTTCTTT. The chain carries TRBV18 and TRBJ1-1; 9 nucleotides line up with TRBD1. CDR3 size: 16 residues. Germline trimming cut 6 bases from V and 4 bases from J; bases unmatched to any gene: 12. CDR1 is KGHSH, CDR2 LQKENI, per germline.

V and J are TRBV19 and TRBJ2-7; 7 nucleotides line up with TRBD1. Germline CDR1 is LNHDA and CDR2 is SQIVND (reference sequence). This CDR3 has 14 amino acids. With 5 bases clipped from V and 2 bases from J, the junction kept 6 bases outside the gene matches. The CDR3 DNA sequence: TGTGCCAGTAGTCCCGGGACAGCTACCTACGAGCAGTACTTC. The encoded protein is CASSPGTATYEQYF.

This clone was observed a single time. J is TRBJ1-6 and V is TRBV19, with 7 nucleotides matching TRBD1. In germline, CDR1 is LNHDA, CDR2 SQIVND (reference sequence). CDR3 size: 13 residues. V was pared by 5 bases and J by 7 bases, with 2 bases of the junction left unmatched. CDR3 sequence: CASSRQGNSPLHF. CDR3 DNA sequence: TGTGCCAGTAGTCGACAGGGAAATTCACCCCTCCACTTT.

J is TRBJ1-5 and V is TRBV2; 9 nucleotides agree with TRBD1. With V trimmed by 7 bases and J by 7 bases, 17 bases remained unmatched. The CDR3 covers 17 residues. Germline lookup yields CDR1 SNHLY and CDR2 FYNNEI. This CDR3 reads CASIPSRGTGILQPQHF. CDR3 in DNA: TGTGCCAGCATACCGAGTAGAGGGACAGGGATTCTGCAGCCCCAGCATTTT. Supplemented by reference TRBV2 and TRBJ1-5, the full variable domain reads EPEVTQTPSHQVTQMGQEVILRCVPISNHLYFYWYRQILGQKVEFLVSFYNNEISEKSEIFDDQFSVERPDGSNFTLKIRSTKLEDSAMYFCASIPSRGTGILQPQHFGDGTRLSIL.

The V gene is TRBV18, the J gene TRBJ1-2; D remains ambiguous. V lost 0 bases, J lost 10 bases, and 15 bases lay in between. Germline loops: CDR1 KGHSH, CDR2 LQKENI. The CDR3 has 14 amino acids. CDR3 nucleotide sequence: TGTGCCAGCTCACCACCTGCGGGGTATATCGACTACACCTTC. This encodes CASSPPAGYIDYTF.

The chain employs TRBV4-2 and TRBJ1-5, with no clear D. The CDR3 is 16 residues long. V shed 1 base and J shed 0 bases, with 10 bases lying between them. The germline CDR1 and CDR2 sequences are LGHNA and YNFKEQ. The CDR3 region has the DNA TGTGCCAGCAGCCAAGTAAGCGGAAATAGCAATCAGCCCCAGCATTTT. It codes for CASSQVSGNSNQPQHF.

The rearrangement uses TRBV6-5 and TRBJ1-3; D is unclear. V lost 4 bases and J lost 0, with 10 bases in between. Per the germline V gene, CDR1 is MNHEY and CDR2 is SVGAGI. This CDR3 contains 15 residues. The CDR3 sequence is CASSFGLSSGNTIYF. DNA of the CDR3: TGTGCCAGCAGTTTCGGACTCTCCTCTGGAAACACCATATATTTT.

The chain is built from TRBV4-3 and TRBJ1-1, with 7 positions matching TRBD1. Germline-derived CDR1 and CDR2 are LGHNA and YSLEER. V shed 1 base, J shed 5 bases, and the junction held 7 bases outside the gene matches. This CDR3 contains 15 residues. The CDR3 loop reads CASSQADRAGTEAFF. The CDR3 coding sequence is TGCGCCAGCAGCCAAGCCGACAGGGCGGGGACTGAAGCTTTCTTT.

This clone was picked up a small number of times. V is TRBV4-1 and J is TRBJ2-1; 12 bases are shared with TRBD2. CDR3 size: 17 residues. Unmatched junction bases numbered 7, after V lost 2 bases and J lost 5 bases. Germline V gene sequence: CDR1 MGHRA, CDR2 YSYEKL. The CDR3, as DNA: TGCGCCAGCAGCCAACCAACTAGCGGGAGGAGGAACAATGAGCAGTTCTTC. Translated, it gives CASSQPTSGRRNNEQFF.

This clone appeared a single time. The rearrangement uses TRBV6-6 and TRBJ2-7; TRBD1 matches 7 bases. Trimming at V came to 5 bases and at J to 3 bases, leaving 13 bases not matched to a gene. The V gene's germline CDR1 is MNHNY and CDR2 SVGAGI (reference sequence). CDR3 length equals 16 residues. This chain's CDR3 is CASSLFGATGDYEQYF. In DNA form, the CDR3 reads TGTGCCAGCAGTCTCTTTGGGGCCACAGGGGACTACGAGCAGTACTTC.

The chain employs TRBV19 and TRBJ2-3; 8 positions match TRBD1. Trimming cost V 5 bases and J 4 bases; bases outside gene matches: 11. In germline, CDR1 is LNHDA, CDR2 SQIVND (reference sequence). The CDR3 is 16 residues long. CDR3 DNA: TGTGCCAGTAGTTCTGACAGGGGAGTGATGGCAGATACGCAGTATTTT. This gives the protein CASSSDRGVMADTQYF.

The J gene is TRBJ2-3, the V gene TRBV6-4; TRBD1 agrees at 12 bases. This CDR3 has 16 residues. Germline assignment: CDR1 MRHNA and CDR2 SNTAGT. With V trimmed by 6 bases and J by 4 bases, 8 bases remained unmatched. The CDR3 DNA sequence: TGTGCCAGCAGGAGTTCGGGACAGGGGGCCTCAGATACGCAGTATTTT. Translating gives CASRSSGQGASDTQYF.

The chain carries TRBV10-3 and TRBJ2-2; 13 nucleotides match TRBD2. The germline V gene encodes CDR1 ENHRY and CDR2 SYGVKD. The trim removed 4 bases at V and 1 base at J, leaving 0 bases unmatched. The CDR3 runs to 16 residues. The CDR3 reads CAISGTSGGNTGELFF. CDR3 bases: TGTGCCATCAGTGGGACTAGCGGGGGGAACACCGGGGAGCTGTTTTTT.

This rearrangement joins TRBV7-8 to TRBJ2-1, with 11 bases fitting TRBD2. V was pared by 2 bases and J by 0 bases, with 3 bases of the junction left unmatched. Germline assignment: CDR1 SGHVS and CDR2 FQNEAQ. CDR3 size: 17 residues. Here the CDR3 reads CASSLPTSGSSYNEQFF. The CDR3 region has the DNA TGTGCCAGCAGCTTACCTACTAGCGGGAGCTCCTACAATGAGCAGTTCTTC.

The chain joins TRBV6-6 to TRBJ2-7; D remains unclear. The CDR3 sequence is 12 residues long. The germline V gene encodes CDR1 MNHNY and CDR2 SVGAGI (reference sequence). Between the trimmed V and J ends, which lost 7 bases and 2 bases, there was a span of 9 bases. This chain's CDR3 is CASKAGTYEQYF. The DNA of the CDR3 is TGTGCCAGCAAGGCAGGAACCTACGAGCAGTACTTC.

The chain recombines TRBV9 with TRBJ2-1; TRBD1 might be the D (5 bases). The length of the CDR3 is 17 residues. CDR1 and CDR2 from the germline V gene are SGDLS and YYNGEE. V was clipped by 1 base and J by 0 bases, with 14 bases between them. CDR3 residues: CASSVNPGSSSYNEQFF. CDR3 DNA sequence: TGTGCCAGCAGCGTAAATCCAGGGTCTAGCTCCTACAATGAGCAGTTCTTC.